This TCR beta chain is from a study of early T cells in non-severe SARS-CoV-2 infection. Study as a whole: Sequencing input comprised bulk RNA from unsorted whole blood; chain pairing was not available.

Unique molecular identifiers were added to individual cDNA molecules. One entry per CDR3 protein, called by TCRdb with MiXCR from the 5' RACE reads. This table has tens of thousands of distinct CDR3 sequences, 4.5% to 5.5% appearing once. Study results and limitations: VDJdb matches were skewed toward anti-spike CD8 T cell responses.

This clonotype was observed at least ten times. The antigen remains unidentified. Trimming stripped 2 bases from V and 0 bases from J, with 13 bases between. This CDR3 comprises 17 residues. Germline CDR1 and CDR2: LGHDT and YNNKEL (reference sequence). The origin of this receptor is an adult who was a healthcare worker with PCR-confirmed SARS-CoV-2 infection or an uninfected control (not recorded which). The V gene is TRBV3-1, the J gene TRBJ1-4; possible D gene TRBD1, 5 bases. Source material: whole blood. The CDR3: CASSQSSGRPTNEKLFF. As DNA, the CDR3 is TGTGCCAGCAGCCAAAGTTCAGGGAGACCAACTAATGAAAAACTGTTTTTT. The full variable domain, rest sourced from reference TRBV3-1 and TRBJ1-4, is DTAVSQTPKYLVTQMGNDKSIKCEQNLGHDTMYWYKQDSKKFLKIMFSYNNKELIINETVPNRFSPKSPDKAHLNLHINSLELGDSAVYFCASSQSSGRPTNEKLFFGSGTQLSVL.